The 10 T cell receptor beta chains listed next were all sequenced from one sample in a study of T cells in Graves' hyperthyroidism and ophthalmopathy. The CDR3 regions of TCR beta were amplified from RNA transcripts. First-round RT-PCR of the TCR CDR3 relied on the HTBI primer set. MiXCR, applied by TCRdb to the multiplex PCR reads, yields one record per CDR3 protein. The table lists 460,000 or so distinct CDR3 sequences, approximately 14% of them singletons. Sequenced input: blood. Receptor source: a woman between 18 and 29 years old with Graves' hyperthyroidism.

This clonotype was counted between two and nine times. The genes are TRBV7-9 and TRBJ2-1, with TRBD1 matching over 12 bases. The CDR3 has 15 amino acids. CDR1 is SEHNR, CDR2 FQNEAQ, per germline (reference sequence). The V gene end was trimmed by 5 bases and the J gene end by 8 bases; junction bases not matched to a gene: 7. In DNA form, the CDR3 reads TGTGCCAGCAGCCAGGGGACAGGGGGCCTCGATGAGCAGTTCTTC. It encodes CASSQGTGGLDEQFF. Full variable domain (rest looked up from reference TRBV7-9 and TRBJ2-1): DTGVSQNPRHKITKRGQNVTFRCDPISEHNRLYWYRQTLGQGPEFLTYFQNEAQLEKSRLLSDRFSAERPKGSFSTLEIQRTEQGDSAMYLCASSQGTGGLDEQFFGPGTRLTVL.

At least ten counts were recorded for this clonotype. CDR3 region: CASSYSPRGDEQFF. The CDR3 nucleotides read TGTGCCAGCAGTTACTCGCCCCGGGGGGATGAGCAGTTCTTC. The chain uses TRBV6-6 and TRBJ2-1; 7 bases align to TRBD2. The junction had 4 bases not matched to a gene; V was cut back by 0 bases and J by 8 bases. The germline CDR1 and CDR2 sequences are MNHNY and SVGAGI (reference sequence). The CDR3 has 14 residues.

The chain recombines TRBV5-1 with TRBJ1-2; possible D gene TRBD1, 6 bases. The CDR3 loop spans 16 amino acids. Trimming left V 4 bases short and J 5 bases short, with 21 bases between. Germline V gene sequence: CDR1 SGHRS, CDR2 YFSETQ. The CDR3: CASSPGRAGEGYGYTF. As DNA, the CDR3 is TGCGCCAGCAGCCCGGGGAGAGCAGGGGAAGGGTATGGCTACACCTTC.

As regards this clonotype: One junction end disagrees with the germline gene, perhaps due to a read error. V and J are TRBV28 and TRBJ2-1; D not certain. Germline CDR1 MDHEN, CDR2 SYDVKM. CDR3 length: 15 residues. CDR3 nucleotides: TGTGCAAGCAGTCGAATAGTGGCGCGAGAAGGGGAGCAGTTCTTC. Translation: CASSRIVAREGEQFF.

In its sample, this clonotype was seen a few times. The chain has TRBV20-1 and TRBJ2-2, with a weak D call TRBD1 (5 bases). In germline, CDR1 is DFQATT, CDR2 SNEGSKA (reference sequence). There are 11 residues in the CDR3. V was clipped by 5 bases and J by 10 bases, with 11 bases between them. The CDR3 sequence: CSARQGSELFF. The CDR3 nucleotides are TGCAGTGCTCGCCAGGGATCGGAGCTGTTTTTT.

This clonotype was observed a handful of times. A clone one base away is much larger, so this may be a read error. V is TRBV2 and J is TRBJ2-3; 14 bases agree with TRBD2. Germline CDR1 and CDR2: SNHLY and FYNNEI. The CDR3 is made up of 17 amino acids. Here the CDR3 DNA reads TGTGCCAGCGGTGACCTGGGACTAGCGGGAGGCACAGATACGCAGTATTTT. Translated: CASGDLGLAGGTDTQYF. Using reference TRBV2 and TRBJ2-3 for the parts outside the CDR3, the full variable domain is EPEVTQTPSHQVTQMGQEVILRCVPISNHLYFYWYRQILGQKVEFLVSFYNNEISEKSEIFDDQFSVERPDGSNFTLKIRSTKLEDSAMYFCASGDLGLAGGTDTQYFGPGTRLTVL.

The chain couples TRBV20-1 to TRBJ2-3, with 7 bases matching TRBD2. From germline, CDR1 is DFQATT and CDR2 SNEGSKA (reference sequence). This CDR3 spans 17 amino acids. V lost 5 bases, J lost 0 bases, and 14 bases stayed unmatched. The CDR3: CSAFSHRLAASTDTQYF. The CDR3, as DNA: TGCAGTGCTTTTTCTCACCGACTAGCCGCTAGCACAGATACGCAGTATTTT.

This clonotype was seen only a few times. This chain links TRBV20-1 with TRBJ2-3; 9 bases agree with TRBD2. CDR3 length: 15 amino acids. CDR1 is DFQATT and CDR2 is SNEGSKA in the germline V gene (reference sequence). The trim removed 5 bases at V and 2 bases at J, leaving 8 bases unmatched. The CDR3 spells CSAADSGRNTDTQYF. For the CDR3, the DNA is TGCAGTGCTGCAGATAGCGGGAGAAACACAGATACGCAGTATTTT.

This clonotype was detected many times. The chain carries TRBV12-3 or TRBV12-4 and TRBJ1-3; no clear D. The CDR3 loop spans 14 amino acids. Deletions cut 6 bases from V and 0 bases from J, with 9 bases between. The CDR3 here is CASSPIYSGNTIYF. In DNA, the CDR3 is TGTGCCAGCAGCCCAATTTACTCTGGAAACACCATATATTTT.

In its sample, this clonotype was seen once. The chain recombines TRBV5-1 with TRBJ1-1; maybe TRBD1 (5 bases). Germline V CDR1 and CDR2: SGHRS, YFSETQ. The CDR3 loop spans 17 amino acids. Deletions cut 4 bases from V and 2 bases from J, with 21 bases between. CDR3 region: CASSRQGLTHSNTEAFF. DNA of the CDR3: TGCGCCAGCAGCAGGCAGGGTCTAACCCACAGCAACACTGAAGCTTTCTTT.